This T cell receptor (beta chain) was observed in a study of T cell responses to AZD1222 COVID-19 vaccine. Overall study: Researchers grouped second doses given at about 4 or about 12 weeks into one pool. Study conclusions and caveats: Two AZD1222 administrations were followed by greater Spike-specific TCR breadth and depth. Repertoires were obtained only post-peak T cell response.

Comment on this clone: Antigen specificity is unknown.

The data were produced by immunoSEQ multiplex PCR, yet TCRdb's version contains in-frame clones alone and is incomplete. The sample gives 55,000 to 75,000 clones, almost 90% of which show up once; roughly 8% is in the top ten. This sample comprised peripheral blood, obtained on day 0 of AZD1222 vaccination. This sequence was found in an adult in good health.

The CDR3 sequence: CATSRDGTDTQYF. CDR3 nucleotide sequence: TGTGCCACCAGCAGGGACGGCACAGATACGCAGTATTTT. This chain links TRBV24-1 with TRBJ2-3, with D possibly called TRBD1 or TRBD2 (5 bases each). Per germline, CDR1 KGHDR and CDR2 SFDVKD. The V and J ends lost 7 bases and 1 base respectively, with 8 bases between them. The CDR3 totals 13 residues.